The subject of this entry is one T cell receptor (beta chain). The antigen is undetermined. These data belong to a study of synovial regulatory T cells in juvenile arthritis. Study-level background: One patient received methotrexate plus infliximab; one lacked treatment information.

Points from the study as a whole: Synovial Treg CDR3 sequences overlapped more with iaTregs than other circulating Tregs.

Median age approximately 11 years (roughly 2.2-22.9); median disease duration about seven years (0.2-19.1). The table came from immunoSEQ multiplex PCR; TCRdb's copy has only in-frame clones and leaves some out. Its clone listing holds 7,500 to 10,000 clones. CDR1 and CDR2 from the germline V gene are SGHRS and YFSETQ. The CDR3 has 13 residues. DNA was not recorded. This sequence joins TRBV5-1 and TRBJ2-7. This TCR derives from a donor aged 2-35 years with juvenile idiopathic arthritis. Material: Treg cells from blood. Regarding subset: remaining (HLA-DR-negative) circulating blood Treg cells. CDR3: CASSLGTLGQQYF.